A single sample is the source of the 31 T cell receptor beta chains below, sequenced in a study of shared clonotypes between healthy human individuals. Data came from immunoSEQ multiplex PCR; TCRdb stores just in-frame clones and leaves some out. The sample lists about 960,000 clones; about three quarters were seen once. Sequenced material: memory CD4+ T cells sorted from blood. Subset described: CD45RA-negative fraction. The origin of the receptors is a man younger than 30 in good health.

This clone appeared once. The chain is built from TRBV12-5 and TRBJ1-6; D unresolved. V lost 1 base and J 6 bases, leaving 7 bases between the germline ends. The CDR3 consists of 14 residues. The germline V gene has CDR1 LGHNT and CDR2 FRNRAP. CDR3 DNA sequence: TGTGCTAGTGGTTTGGGTCCTCGTAATTCACCCCTCCACTTT. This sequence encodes CASGLGPRNSPLHF.

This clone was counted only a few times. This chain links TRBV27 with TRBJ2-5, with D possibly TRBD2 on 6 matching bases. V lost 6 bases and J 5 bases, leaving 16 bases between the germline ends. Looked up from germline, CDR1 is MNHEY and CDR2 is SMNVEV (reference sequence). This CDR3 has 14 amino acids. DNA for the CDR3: TGTGCCAGCAGCCCGGGACTCCCTGGGGAGACCCAGTACTTC. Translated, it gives CASSPGLPGETQYF.

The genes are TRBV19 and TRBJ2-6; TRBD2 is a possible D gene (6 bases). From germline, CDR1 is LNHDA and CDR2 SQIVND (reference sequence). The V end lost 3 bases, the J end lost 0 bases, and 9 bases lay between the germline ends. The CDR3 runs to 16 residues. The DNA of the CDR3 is TGTGCCAGTAGTATGGGAGGCCTCTCTGGGGCCAACGTCCTGACTTTC. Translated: CASSMGGLSGANVLTF.

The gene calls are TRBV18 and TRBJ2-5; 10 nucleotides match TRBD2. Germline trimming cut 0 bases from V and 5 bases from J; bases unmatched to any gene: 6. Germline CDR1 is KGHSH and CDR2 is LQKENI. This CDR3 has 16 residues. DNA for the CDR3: TGTGCCAGCTCACCACCAGCGGGAGGGCCGCGGGAGACCCAGTACTTC. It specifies CASSPPAGGPRETQYF.

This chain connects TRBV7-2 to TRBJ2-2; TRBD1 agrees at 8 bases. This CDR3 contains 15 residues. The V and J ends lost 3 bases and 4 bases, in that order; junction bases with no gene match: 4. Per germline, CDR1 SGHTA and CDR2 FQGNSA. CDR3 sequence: CASSLRDRRTGELFF. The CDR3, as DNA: TGTGCCAGCAGCTTGAGGGACAGGCGCACCGGGGAGCTGTTTTTT.

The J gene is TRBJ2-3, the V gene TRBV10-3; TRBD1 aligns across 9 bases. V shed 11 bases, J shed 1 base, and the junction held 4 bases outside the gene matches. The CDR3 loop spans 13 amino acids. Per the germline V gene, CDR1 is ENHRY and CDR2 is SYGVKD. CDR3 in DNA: TGTGCCTCCCGGACAGGGGGCACAGATACGCAGTATTTT. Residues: CASRTGGTDTQYF.

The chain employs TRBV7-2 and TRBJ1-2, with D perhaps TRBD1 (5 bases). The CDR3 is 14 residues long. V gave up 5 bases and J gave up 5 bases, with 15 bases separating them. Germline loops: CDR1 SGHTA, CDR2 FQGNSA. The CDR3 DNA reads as TGTGCCAGCAGCCCCTCGGGGGTCCCTTATGGCTACACCTTC. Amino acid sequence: CASSPSGVPYGYTF.

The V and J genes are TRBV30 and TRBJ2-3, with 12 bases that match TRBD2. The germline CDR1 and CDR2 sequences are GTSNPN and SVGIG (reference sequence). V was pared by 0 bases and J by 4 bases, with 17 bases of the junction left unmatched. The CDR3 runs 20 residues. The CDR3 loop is CAWSVYERGASGRGADTQYF. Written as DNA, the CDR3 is TGTGCCTGGAGTGTGTACGAGAGAGGGGCTAGCGGGAGGGGAGCAGATACGCAGTATTTT.

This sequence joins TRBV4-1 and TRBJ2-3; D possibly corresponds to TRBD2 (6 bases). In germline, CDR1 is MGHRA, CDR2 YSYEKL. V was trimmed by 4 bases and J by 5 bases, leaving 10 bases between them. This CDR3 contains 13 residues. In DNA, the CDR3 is TGCGCCAGCAGCCGAGGAGGGGTAGATACGCAGTATTTT. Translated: CASSRGGVDTQYF.

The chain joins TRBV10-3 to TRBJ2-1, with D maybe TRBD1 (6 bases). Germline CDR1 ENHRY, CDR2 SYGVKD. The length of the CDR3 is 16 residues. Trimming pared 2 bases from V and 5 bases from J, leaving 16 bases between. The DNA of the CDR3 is TGTGCCATCAGTGAGACAGGGTCCCTCATAAACAATGAGCAGTTCTTC. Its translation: CAISETGSLINNEQFF.

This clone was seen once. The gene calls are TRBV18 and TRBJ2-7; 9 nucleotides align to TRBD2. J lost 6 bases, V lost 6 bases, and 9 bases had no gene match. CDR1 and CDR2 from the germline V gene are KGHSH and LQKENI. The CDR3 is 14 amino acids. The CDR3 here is CASSPRSSGSEQYF. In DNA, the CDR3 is TGTGCCAGCTCGCCTCGTAGTAGCGGGAGCGAGCAGTACTTC.

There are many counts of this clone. The CDR3 spells CASSQYRQGHYNEQFF. The CDR3 region has the DNA TGTGCCAGCAGTCAATACCGACAGGGACACTACAATGAGCAGTTCTTC. The V and J genes are TRBV28 and TRBJ2-1; 7 positions match TRBD1. Germline loops: CDR1 MDHEN, CDR2 SYDVKM. The trim removed 5 bases at V and 3 bases at J, leaving 10 bases unmatched. There are 16 residues in the CDR3.

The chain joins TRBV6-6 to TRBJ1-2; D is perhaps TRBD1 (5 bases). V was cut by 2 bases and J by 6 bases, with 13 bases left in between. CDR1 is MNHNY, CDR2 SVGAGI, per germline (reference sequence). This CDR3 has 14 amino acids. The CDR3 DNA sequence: TGTGCCAGCAGTTACGCCCCAGAAGGGGATGGCTACACCTTC. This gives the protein CASSYAPEGDGYTF.

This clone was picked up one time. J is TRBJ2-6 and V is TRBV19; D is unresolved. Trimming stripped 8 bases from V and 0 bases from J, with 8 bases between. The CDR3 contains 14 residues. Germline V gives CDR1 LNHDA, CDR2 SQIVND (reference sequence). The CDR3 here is CASSRSSGANVLTF. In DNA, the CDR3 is TGTGCCAGTTCTAGGAGCTCTGGGGCCAACGTCCTGACTTTC.

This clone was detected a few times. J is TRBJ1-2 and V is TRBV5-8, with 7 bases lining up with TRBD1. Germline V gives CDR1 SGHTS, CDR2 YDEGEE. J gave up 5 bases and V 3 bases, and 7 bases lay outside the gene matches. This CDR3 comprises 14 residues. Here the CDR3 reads CASSSRQGGYGYTF. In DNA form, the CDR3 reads TGTGCCAGCAGCTCGCGACAGGGAGGGTATGGCTACACCTTC.

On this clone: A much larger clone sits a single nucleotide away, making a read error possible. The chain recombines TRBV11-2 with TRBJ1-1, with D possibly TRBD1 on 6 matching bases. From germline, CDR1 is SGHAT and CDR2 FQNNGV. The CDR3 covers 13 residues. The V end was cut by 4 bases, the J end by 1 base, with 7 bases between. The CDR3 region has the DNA TGTGCCAGCAGCTCGACAGGGAACACTGAAGCTTTCTTT. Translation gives CASSSTGNTEAFF.

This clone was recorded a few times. CDR3 sequence: CASSLGRQGEAFF. CDR3 DNA: TGCGCCAGCAGCCTCGGCCGACAGGGTGAAGCTTTCTTT. The J gene is TRBJ1-1, the V gene TRBV4-1, with 7 bases lining up with TRBD1. Germline loops: CDR1 MGHRA, CDR2 YSYEKL. J gave up 7 bases and V 4 bases, and 6 bases lay outside the gene matches. CDR3 length: 13 residues.

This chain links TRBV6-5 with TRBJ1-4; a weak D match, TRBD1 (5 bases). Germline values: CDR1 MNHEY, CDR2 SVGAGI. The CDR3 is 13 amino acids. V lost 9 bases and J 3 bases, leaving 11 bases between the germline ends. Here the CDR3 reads CASRQQPNEKLFF. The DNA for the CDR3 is TGTGCCAGTCGACAGCAGCCTAATGAAAAACTGTTTTTT.

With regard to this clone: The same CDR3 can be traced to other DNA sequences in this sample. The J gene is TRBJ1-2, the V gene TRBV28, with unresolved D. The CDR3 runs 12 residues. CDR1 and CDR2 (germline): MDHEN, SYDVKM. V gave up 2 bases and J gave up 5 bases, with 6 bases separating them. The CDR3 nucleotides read TGTGCCAGCAGTTTAAACTCTTATGGCTACACCTTC. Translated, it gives CASSLNSYGYTF.

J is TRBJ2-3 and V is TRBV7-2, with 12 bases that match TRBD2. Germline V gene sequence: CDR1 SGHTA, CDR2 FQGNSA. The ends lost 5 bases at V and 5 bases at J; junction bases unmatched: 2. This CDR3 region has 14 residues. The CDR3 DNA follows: TGTGCCAGCAGCAAGGGACTAGCGGGAGATACGCAGTATTTT. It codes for CASSKGLAGDTQYF. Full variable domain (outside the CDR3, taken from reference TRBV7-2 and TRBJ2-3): GAGVSQSPSNKVTEKGKDVELRCDPISGHTALYWYRQSLGQGLEFLIYFQGNSAPDKSGLPSDRFSAERTGGSVSTLTIQRTQQEDSAVYLCASSKGLAGDTQYFGPGTRLTVL.

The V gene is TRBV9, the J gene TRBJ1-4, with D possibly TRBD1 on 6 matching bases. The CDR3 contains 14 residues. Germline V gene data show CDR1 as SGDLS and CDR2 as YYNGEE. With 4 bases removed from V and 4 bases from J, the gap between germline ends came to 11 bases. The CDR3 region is CASSPGAYNEKLFF. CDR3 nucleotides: TGTGCCAGCAGCCCGGGGGCCTATAATGAAAAACTGTTTTTT.

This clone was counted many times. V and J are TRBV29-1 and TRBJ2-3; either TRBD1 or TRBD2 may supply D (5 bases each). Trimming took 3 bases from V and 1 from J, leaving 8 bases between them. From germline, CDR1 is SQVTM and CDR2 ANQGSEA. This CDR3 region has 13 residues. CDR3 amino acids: CSVDQGRTDTQYF. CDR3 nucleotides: TGCAGCGTTGATCAGGGACGCACAGATACGCAGTATTTT.

This CDR3 reads CASSEGTANSYGYTF. For the CDR3, the DNA is TGTGCCAGCAGCGAGGGGACAGCTAATTCCTATGGCTACACCTTC. The chain joins TRBV9 to TRBJ1-2, with 7 nucleotides matching TRBD1. This CDR3 is built from 15 residues. J lost 4 bases, V lost 3 bases, and 9 bases had no gene match. Germline V gene sequence: CDR1 SGDLS, CDR2 YYNGEE.

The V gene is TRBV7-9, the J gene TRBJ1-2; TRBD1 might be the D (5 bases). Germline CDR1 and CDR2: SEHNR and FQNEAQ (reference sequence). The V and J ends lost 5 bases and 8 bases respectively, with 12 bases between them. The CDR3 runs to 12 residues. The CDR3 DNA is TGTGCCAGCAGCGCACAGGTGCGGGGCTACACCTTC. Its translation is CASSAQVRGYTF.

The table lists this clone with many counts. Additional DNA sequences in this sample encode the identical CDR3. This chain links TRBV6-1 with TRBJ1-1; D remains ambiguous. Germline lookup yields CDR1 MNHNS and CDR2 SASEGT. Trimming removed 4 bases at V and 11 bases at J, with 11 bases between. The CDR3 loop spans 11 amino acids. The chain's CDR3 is CASSGAWVAFF. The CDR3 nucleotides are TGTGCCAGCAGTGGGGCCTGGGTGGCTTTCTTT.

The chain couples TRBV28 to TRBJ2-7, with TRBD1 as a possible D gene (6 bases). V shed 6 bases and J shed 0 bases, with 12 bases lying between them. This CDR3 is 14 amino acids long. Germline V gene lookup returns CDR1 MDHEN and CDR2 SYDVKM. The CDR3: CASRESDSSYEQYF. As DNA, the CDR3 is TGTGCCAGCAGGGAGTCGGACAGCTCCTACGAGCAGTACTTC.

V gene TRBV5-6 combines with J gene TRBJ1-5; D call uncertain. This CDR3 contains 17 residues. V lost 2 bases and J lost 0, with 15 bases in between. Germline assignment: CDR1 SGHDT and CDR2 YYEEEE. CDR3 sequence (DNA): TGTGCCAGCAGCTTACGGCAGGCGCTTTATAGCAATCAGCCCCAGCATTTT. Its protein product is CASSLRQALYSNQPQHF.

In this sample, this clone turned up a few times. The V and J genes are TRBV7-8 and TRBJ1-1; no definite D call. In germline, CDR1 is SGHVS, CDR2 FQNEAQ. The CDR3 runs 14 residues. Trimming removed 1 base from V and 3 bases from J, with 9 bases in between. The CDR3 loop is CASSLGGFYTEAFF. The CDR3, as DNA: TGTGCCAGCAGCTTAGGGGGTTTTTACACTGAAGCTTTCTTT.

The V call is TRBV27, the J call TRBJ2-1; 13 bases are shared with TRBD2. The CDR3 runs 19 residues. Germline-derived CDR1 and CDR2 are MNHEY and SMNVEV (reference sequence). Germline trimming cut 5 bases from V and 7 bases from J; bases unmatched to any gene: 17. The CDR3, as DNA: TGTGCCAGCAGTCCAAAATTTCTCGGACTAGCGGGAGAAAGAAATGAGCAGTTCTTC. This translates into CASSPKFLGLAGERNEQFF.

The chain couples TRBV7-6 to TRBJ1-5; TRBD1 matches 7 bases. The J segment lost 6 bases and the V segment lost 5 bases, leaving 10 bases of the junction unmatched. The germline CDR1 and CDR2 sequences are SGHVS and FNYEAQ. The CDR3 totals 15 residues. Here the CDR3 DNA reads TGTGCCAGCAGCCCCGGTCCAGGGGGAGGTCAGCCCCAGCATTTT. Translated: CASSPGPGGGQPQHF.

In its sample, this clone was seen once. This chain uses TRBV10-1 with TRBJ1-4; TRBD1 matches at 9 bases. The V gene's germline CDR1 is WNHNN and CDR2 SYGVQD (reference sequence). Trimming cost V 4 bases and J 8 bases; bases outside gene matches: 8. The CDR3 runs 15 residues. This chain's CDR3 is CASSAGTGSGEKLFF. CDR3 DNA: TGCGCCAGCAGTGCCGGGACAGGGTCCGGCGAAAAACTGTTTTTT.